Given below is one T cell receptor (beta chain) in context. This specimen comes from a study of blood T cell repertoires in COVID-19. Study overall: Italy, Spain and the United States were the sources of the convalescent and acute COVID-19 samples. The cDNA or gDNA used as material had been derived from T cells, B-cell-depleted T cells, or PBMCs.

Authors' processing steps: Amplification of reference gene primers was used by the study to estimate nucleated cell counts. Only in-frame clones appear in the TCRdb table, and some are missing; sequencing was by immunoSEQ multiplex PCR. V, J and clone size derive from that table, while D and trimming were established from the DNA sequence. The profile shows 340,000 or so clones, about 86% of them singletons. The CDR3 contains 15 residues. In germline, CDR1 is SGHNT, CDR2 YYREEE (reference sequence). V dropped 4 bases and J dropped 1 base, with 14 bases sitting between them. V and J are TRBV5-4 and TRBJ1-2, with D unclear. This TCR was recovered from a man in his thirties or forties with active or convalescent COVID-19. Sequences were obtained from peripheral blood. CDR3 in amino acids: CASSRNAGINYGYTF. The CDR3 DNA reads as TGTGCCAGCAGCCGTAATGCAGGAATTAACTATGGCTACACCTTC.